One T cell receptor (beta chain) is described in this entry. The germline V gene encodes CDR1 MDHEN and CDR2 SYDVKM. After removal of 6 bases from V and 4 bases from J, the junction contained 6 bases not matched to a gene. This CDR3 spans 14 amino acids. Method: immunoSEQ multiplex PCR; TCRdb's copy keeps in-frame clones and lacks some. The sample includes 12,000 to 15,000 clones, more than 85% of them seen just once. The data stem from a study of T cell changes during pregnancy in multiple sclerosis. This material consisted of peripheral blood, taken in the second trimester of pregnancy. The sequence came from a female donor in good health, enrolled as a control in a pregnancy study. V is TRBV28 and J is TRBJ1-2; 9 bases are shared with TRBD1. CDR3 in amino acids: CASSAEGQGYGYTF. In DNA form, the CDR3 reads TGTGCCAGCAGCGCCGAGGGACAGGGCTATGGCTACACCTTC.